The rows below give T cell receptor beta chains drawn from one sample of a study of shared clonotypes between healthy human individuals. Profiled with immunoSEQ multiplex PCR; TCRdb holds only in-frame clones, not every one. The sample lists approximately 2.5 million clones; 93% were seen once. The sequenced sample consisted of naive CD4+ T cells from PBMCs. These receptors were collected from a man aged 18 to 30 in good health. Some clones in this sample may be carry-over from other donors' samples. Each CDR3 is given with its conserved first and last residue. Fields, in order: V gene, D gene, J gene, CDR3 DNA, CDR3 protein. D genes are given only for firm matches.

V gene: TRBV28; D gene: .; J gene: TRBJ2-1; CDR3 DNA: TGTGCCAGCAGTTTACGAGATACTAGAGACATGTTCTTC; CDR3 protein: CASSLRDTRDMFF
V gene: TRBV5-4; D gene: .; J gene: TRBJ1-2; CDR3 DNA: TGTGCCAGCAGCCAAGAAGGACTGGAAGGCTACACCTTC; CDR3 protein: CASSQEGLEGYTF
V gene: TRBV15; D gene: .; J gene: TRBJ2-2; CDR3 DNA: TGTGCCACCAGCAGAGATCTGGCCGAGCTGTTTTTT; CDR3 protein: CATSRDLAELFF
V gene: TRBV5-6; D gene: TRBD1; J gene: TRBJ1-6; CDR3 DNA: TGTGCCAGCAGCTTGTCGGGACAGGTCTATAATTCACCCCTCCACTTT; CDR3 protein: CASSLSGQVYNSPLHF
V gene: TRBV18; D gene: .; J gene: TRBJ1-1; CDR3 DNA: TGTGCCAGCTCACCATGGACAAAGAACACTGAAGCTTTCTTT; CDR3 protein: CASSPWTKNTEAFF
V gene: TRBV28; D gene: .; J gene: TRBJ2-5; CDR3 DNA: TGTGCCAGCAGTTTCACCTGGGAAGGAGGGGGGAAACAAGAGACCCAGTACTTC; CDR3 protein: CASSFTWEGGGKQETQYF
V gene: TRBV19; D gene: TRBD2; J gene: TRBJ2-2; CDR3 DNA: TGTGCCAGTAGTATAGTAGCGGGTAACACCGGGGAGCTGTTTTTT; CDR3 protein: CASSIVAGNTGELFF
V gene: TRBV7-7; D gene: .; J gene: TRBJ1-2; CDR3 DNA: TGTGCCAGCAGCTTAGCGGGGGGAACGGGCTATGGCTACACCTTC; CDR3 protein: CASSLAGGTGYGYTF
V gene: TRBV7-8; D gene: .; J gene: TRBJ1-1; CDR3 DNA: TGTGCCAGCAGCTATATGAGTGCGGGGGGGTGGAACACTGAAGCTTTCTTT; CDR3 protein: CASSYMSAGGWNTEAFF
V gene: TRBV5-6; D gene: .; J gene: TRBJ2-1; CDR3 DNA: TGTGCCAGCAGCTTGAGGCCAGCAGCAAACTACAATGAGCAGTTCTTC; CDR3 protein: CASSLRPAANYNEQFF
V gene: TRBV14; D gene: .; J gene: TRBJ1-3; CDR3 DNA: TGTGCCAGCAGCCTCGCGGTTGGAAACACCATATATTTT; CDR3 protein: CASSLAVGNTIYF